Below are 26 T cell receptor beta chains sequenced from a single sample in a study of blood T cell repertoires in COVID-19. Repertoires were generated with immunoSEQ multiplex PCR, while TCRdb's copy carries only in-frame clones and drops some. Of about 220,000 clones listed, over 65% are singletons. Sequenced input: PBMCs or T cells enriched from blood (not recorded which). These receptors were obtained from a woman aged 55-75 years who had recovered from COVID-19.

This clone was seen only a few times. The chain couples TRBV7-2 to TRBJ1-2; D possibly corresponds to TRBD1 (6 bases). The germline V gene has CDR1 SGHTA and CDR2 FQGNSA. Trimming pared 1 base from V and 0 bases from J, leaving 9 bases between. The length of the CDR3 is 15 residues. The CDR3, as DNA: TGTGCCAGCAGCTTAGTAGGGACACCTAACTATGGCTACACCTTC. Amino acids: CASSLVGTPNYGYTF.

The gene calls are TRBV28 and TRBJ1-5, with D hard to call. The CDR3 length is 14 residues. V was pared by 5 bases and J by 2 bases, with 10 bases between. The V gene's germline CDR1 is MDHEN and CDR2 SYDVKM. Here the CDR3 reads CASSDIVGNQPQHF. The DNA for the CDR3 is TGTGCCAGCAGTGATATTGTAGGCAATCAGCCCCAGCATTTT.

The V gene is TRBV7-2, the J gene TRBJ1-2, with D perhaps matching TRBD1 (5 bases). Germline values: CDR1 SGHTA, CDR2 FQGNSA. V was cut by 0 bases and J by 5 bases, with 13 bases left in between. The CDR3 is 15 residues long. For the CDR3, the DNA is TGTGCCAGCAGCTTAGCGCGGGGGGACGCGTATGGCTACACCTTC. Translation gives CASSLARGDAYGYTF.

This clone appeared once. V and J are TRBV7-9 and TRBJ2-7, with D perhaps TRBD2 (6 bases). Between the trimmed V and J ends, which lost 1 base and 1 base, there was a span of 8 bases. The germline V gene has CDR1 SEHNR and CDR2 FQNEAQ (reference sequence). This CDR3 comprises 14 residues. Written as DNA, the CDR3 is TGTGCCAGCAGCTTAGGCGGGGCATCCTACGAGCAGTACTTC. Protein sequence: CASSLGGASYEQYF.

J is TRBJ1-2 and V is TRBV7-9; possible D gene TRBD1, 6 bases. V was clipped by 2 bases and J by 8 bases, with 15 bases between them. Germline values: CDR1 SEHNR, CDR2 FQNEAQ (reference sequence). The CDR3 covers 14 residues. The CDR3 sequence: CASSLSWGLEGYTF. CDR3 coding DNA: TGTGCCAGCAGCTTAAGTTGGGGGCTGGAGGGCTACACCTTC.

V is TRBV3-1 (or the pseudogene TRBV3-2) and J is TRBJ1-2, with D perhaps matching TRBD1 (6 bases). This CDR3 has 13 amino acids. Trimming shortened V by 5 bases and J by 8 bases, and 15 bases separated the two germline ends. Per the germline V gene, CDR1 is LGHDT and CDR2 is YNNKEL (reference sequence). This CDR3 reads CASSVRGGGGYTF. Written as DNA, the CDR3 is TGTGCCAGCAGCGTTAGAGGGGGGGGAGGCTACACCTTC.

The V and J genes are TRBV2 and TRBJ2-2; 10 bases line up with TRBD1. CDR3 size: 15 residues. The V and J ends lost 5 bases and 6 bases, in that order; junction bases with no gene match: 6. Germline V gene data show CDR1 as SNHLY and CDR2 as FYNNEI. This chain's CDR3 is CASSRQGAGSGELFF. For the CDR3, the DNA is TGTGCCAGCAGTAGACAGGGGGCTGGATCCGGGGAGCTGTTTTTT.

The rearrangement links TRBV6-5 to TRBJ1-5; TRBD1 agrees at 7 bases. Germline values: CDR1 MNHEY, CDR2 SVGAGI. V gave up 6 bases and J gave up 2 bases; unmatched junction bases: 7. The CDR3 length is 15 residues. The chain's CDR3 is CASRDYRGGNQPQHF. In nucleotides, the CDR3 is TGTGCCAGCAGGGATTACAGGGGTGGCAATCAGCCCCAGCATTTT.

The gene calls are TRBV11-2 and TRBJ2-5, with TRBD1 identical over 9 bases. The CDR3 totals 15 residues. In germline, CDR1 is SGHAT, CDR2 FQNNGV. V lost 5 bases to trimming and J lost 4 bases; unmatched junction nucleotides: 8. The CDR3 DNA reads TGTGCCAGCAGCCCGCGGCGACAGGGGGGAGAGACCCAGTACTTC. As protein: CASSPRRQGGETQYF. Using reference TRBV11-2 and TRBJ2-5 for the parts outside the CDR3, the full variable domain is EAGVAQSPRYKIIEKRQSVAFWCNPISGHATLYWYQQILGQGPKLLIQFQNNGVVDDSQLPKDRFSAERLKGVDSTLKIQPAKLEDSAVYLCASSPRRQGGETQYFGPGTRLLVL.

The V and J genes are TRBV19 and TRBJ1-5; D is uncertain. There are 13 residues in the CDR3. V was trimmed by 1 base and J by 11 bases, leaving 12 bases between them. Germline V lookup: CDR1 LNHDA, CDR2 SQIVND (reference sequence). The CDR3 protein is CASSIGPDSTQHF. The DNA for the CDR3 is TGTGCCAGTAGTATAGGCCCGGACTCTACCCAGCATTTT.

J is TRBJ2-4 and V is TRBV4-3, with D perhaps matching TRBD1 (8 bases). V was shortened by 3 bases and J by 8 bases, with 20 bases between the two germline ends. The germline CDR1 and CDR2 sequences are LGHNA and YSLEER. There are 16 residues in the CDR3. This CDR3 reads CASSQGLTGEGDIQYF. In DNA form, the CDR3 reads TGCGCCAGCAGCCAGGGGCTGACAGGGGAGGGAGACATTCAGTACTTC.

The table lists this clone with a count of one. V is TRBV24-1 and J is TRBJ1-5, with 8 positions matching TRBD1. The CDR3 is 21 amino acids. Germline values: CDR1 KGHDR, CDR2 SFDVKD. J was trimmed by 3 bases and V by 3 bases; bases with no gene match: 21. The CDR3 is CATSDRFMWDRSFTINQPQHF. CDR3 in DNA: TGTGCCACCAGTGATAGGTTTATGTGGGACAGGAGCTTTACTATCAATCAGCCCCAGCATTTT.

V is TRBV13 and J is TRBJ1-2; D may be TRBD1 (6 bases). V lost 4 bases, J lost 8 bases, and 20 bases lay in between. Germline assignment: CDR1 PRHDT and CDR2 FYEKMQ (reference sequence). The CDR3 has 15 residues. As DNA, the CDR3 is TGTGCCAGCAGCTCCCGATTGGGACATTTTCGGGGCTACACCTTC. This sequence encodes CASSSRLGHFRGYTF.

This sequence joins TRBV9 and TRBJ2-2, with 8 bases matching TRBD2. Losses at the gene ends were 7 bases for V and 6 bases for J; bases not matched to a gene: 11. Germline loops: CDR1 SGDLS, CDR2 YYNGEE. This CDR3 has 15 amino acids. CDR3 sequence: CASGAPGGGAGELFF. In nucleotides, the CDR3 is TGTGCCAGCGGAGCCCCGGGGGGGGGCGCCGGGGAGCTGTTTTTT.

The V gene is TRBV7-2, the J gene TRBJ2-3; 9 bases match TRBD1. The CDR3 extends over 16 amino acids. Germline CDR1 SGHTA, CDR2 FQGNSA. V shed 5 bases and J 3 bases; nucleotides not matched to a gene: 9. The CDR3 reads CASSQRRGTGTDTQYF. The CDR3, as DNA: TGTGCCAGCAGCCAACGTCGTGGGACAGGGACAGATACGCAGTATTTT.

The DNA for the CDR3 is TGTGCCAGCAGCGAACCCGGGACAGATACGCAGTATTTT. Encoded protein: CASSEPGTDTQYF. The chain is built from TRBV9 and TRBJ2-3, with D hard to call. The V and J ends lost 3 bases and 3 bases respectively, with 8 bases between them. The CDR3 loop spans 13 amino acids. Germline V gives CDR1 SGDLS, CDR2 YYNGEE.

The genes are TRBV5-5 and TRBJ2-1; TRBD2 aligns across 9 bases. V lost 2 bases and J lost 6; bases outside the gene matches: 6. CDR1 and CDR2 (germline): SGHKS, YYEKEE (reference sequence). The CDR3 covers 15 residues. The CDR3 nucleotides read TGTGCCAGCAGCTTCCTAGCGGGATCCGCCAATGAGCAGTTCTTC. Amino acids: CASSFLAGSANEQFF.

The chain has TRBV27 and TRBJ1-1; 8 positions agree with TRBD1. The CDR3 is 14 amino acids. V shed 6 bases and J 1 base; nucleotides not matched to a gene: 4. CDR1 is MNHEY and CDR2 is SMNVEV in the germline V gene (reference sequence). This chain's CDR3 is CASSRQGKNTEAFF. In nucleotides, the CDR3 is TGTGCCAGCAGCCGACAGGGGAAGAACACTGAAGCTTTCTTT.

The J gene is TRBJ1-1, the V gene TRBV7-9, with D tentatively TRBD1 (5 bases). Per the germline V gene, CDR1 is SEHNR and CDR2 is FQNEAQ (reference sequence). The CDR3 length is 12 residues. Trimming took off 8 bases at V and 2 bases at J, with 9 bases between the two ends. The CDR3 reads CASVTGNTEAFF. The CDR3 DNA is TGTGCCAGCGTAACAGGAAACACTGAAGCTTTCTTT.

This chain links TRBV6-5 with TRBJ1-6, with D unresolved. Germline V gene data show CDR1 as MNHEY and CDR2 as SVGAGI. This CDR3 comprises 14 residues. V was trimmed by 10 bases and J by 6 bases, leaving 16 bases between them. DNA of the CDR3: TGTGCCACCTGGGGAGCACGAACTAATTCACCCCTCCACTTT. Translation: CATWGARTNSPLHF.

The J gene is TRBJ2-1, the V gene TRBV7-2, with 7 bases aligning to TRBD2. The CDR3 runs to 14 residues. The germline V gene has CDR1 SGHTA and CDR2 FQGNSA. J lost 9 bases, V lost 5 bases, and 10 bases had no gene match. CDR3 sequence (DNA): TGTGCCAGCAGCACCGGGCCGTGGGAGGGTGAGCAGTTCTTC. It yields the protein CASSTGPWEGEQFF.

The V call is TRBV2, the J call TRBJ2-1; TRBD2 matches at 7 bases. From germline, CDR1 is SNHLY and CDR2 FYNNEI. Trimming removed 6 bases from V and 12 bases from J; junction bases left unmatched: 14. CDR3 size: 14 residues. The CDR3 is CASSPALWEGGQFF. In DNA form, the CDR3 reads TGTGCCAGCAGCCCAGCTCTGTGGGAGGGAGGGCAGTTCTTC.

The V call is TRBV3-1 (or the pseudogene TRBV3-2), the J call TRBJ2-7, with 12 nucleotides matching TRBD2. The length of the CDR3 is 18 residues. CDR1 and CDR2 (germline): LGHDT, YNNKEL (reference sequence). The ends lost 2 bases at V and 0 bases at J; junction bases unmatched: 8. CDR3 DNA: TGTGCCAGCAGCCAATACGCCTCGGGACTAGCGGGCTCCTACGAGCAGTACTTC. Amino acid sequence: CASSQYASGLAGSYEQYF.

The CDR3 coding sequence is TGTGCCAGCAGTTTATCGGGACAGGGGAACTATGGCTACACCTTC. Encoded protein: CASSLSGQGNYGYTF. The chain uses TRBV28 and TRBJ1-2; 10 bases line up with TRBD1. This CDR3 has 15 amino acids. CDR1 is MDHEN, CDR2 SYDVKM, per germline. J gave up 2 bases and V 1 base, and 1 base lay outside the gene matches.

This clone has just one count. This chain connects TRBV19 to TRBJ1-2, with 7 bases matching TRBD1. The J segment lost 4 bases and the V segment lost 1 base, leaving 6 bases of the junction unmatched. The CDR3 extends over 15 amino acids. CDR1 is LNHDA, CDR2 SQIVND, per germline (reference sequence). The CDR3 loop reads CASSIARGQGYGYTF. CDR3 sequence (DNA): TGTGCCAGTAGTATAGCGAGGGGGCAGGGCTATGGCTACACCTTC.

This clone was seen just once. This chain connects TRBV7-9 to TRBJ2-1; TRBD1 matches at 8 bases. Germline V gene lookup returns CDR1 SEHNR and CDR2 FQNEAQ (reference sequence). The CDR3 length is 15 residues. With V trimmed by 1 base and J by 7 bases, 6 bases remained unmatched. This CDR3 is CASSLVGRGPNEQFF. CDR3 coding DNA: TGTGCCAGCAGCTTAGTGGGCAGGGGGCCGAATGAGCAGTTCTTC.